These 3 T cell receptor beta chains were sequenced from one sample in a study of T cell responses to AZD1222 COVID-19 vaccine. Generated by immunoSEQ multiplex PCR, the TCRdb table keeps only in-frame clones and is missing some. The data show over 150,000 clones, 85% to 90% seen once. The sequencing here drew on peripheral blood, taken on day 0 of AZD1222 vaccination. The source of these receptors is an adult in good health.

A word on this clone: Other DNA sequences of this sample code for an identical CDR3. The V call is TRBV7-9, the J call TRBJ2-1; D not certain. V was trimmed by 1 base and J by 8 bases, leaving 3 bases between them. The V gene's germline CDR1 is SEHNR and CDR2 FQNEAQ (reference sequence). CDR3 size: 11 residues. In DNA form, the CDR3 reads TGTGCCAGCAGCTTAGTCCATGAGCAGTTCTTC. Translated, it gives CASSLVHEQFF.

The genes are TRBV6-5 and TRBJ2-2; 7 nucleotides align to TRBD2. The CDR3 contains 15 residues. CDR1 is MNHEY, CDR2 SVGAGI, per germline. V lost 6 bases and J lost 6; bases outside the gene matches: 10. CDR3 sequence reads: CASRGSRGVAGELFF. The DNA for the CDR3 is TGTGCCAGCAGGGGGTCCCGGGGGGTGGCCGGGGAGCTGTTTTTT.

The V and J genes are TRBV10-3 and TRBJ1-1; 8 bases map to TRBD1. The V and J ends lost 6 bases and 5 bases, in that order; junction bases with no gene match: 2. Germline CDR1 ENHRY, CDR2 SYGVKD. CDR3 length: 12 residues. The CDR3 DNA reads as TGTGCCATCAGGGGGGACAGGACTGAAGCTTTCTTT. As protein: CAIRGDRTEAFF.